This T cell receptor (beta chain) is from a study of T cell changes during pregnancy in multiple sclerosis. CDR3 length: 15 residues. Trimming took 3 bases from V and 2 from J; bases not matched to a gene: 4. The germline gives CDR1 MDHEN, CDR2 SYDVKM. Assay: immunoSEQ multiplex PCR; the TCRdb copy retains only in-frame clones and omits some. The table shows tens of thousands of clones, with 80% to 95% occurring only once. This TCR derives from a female donor in good health, enrolled as a control in a pregnancy study. The sample in question was CD4+ T cells from peripheral blood mononuclear cells, obtained in the third trimester of pregnancy. The chain employs TRBV28 and TRBJ1-1, with 9 nucleotides matching TRBD1. CDR3 coding DNA: TGTGCCAGCAGTTTGTCGGGACAGGGAAACACTGAAGCTTTCTTT. This encodes CASSLSGQGNTEAFF.